This T cell receptor (beta chain) originates from a study of vaccination effects on CD4 cells after COVID-19. The study, taken as a whole, reports: Convalescent patients' post-vaccine spike repertoire was mostly distinct vaccine-induced clones. There were few convalescent patients in the study and no early post-infection timepoints. The study found marked clonal contraction of infection- and vaccine-induced clones late after vaccination.

Antigen-specific CD4+ T cells were first expanded with viral peptide pools by the ViraFEST assay and only then sequenced. Cells that had been cultured for 10 days were the source of isolated CD4+ T cells. The person acquired a PCR-confirmed SARS-CoV-2 infection between March and December 2020. Wells containing approximately 2 million PBMC each were cultured with about 9 IU/ml IL-2 and 8 to 10 ug/ml peptides. CDR1 and CDR2 (germline): SGHTA, FQGTGA. There are 16 residues in the CDR3. With 1 base removed from V and 4 bases from J, the gap between germline ends came to 11 bases. The data were produced by immunoSEQ multiplex PCR, yet TCRdb's version contains in-frame clones alone and is incomplete. The sample has more than 35,000 clones; roughly 70% are singletons. Of note for this clone: Its antigen is currently unknown.

The genes are TRBV7-3 and TRBJ2-6; no firm D call. This sequence originates from a human donor who had a prior SARS-CoV-2 infection. Sample: CD4+ T cells from PBMCs cultured with a peptide pool, taken before COVID-19 vaccination. CDR3 DNA: TGTGCCAGCAGCTTAATGGGCGTATCCGGGGCCAACGTCCTGACTTTC. Translated, it gives CASSLMGVSGANVLTF. Complete variable domain (other parts from reference TRBV7-3 and TRBJ2-6): GAGVSQTPSNKVTEKGKYVELRCDPISGHTALYWYRQSLGQGPEFLIYFQGTGAADDSGLPNDRFFAVRPEGSVSTLKIQRTERGDSAVYLCASSLMGVSGANVLTFGAGSRLTVL.